Listed here are 15 T cell receptor beta chains from one sample, sequenced in a study of blood T cell repertoires in COVID-19. The assay was immunoSEQ multiplex PCR, and TCRdb's table has in-frame clones only and misses some. The sample holds approximately 260,000 clones, about 85% seen once. The material sequenced was peripheral blood. All receptors derive from a man aged 55 to 70 who had recovered from COVID-19.

This rearrangement joins TRBV27 to TRBJ1-4; 7 bases map to TRBD1. Trimming removed 2 bases from V and 5 bases from J; junction bases left unmatched: 5. The CDR3 sequence is 15 residues long. Germline loops: CDR1 MNHEY, CDR2 SMNVEV (reference sequence). Here the CDR3 DNA reads TGTGCCAGCAGTTTAATGACAGGGAGAAATGAAAAACTGTTTTTT. It encodes CASSLMTGRNEKLFF. The complete variable domain, with remaining parts taken from reference TRBV27 and TRBJ1-4, reads EAQVTQNPRYLITVTGKKLTVTCSQNMNHEYMSWYRQDPGLGLRQIYYSMNVEVTDKGDVPEGYKVSRKEKRNFPLILESPSPNQTSLYFCASSLMTGRNEKLFFGSGTQLSVL.

The chain is built from TRBV5-4 and TRBJ1-1; the match to TRBD1 covers 9 bases. V was clipped by 2 bases and J by 5 bases; unmatched bases: 4. Germline V lookup: CDR1 SGHNT, CDR2 YYREEE (reference sequence). The CDR3 is made up of 14 amino acids. For the CDR3, the DNA is TGTGCCAGCAGCTTACAGGGGGCGAGTACTGAAGCTTTCTTT. Its translation: CASSLQGASTEAFF.

The J gene is TRBJ2-7, the V gene TRBV6-5; the match to TRBD2 covers 14 bases. Germline V gene lookup returns CDR1 MNHEY and CDR2 SVGAGI. The trim removed 4 bases at V and 5 bases at J, leaving 7 bases unmatched. This CDR3 has 16 amino acids. CDR3 nucleotides: TGTGCCAGCAGTTCCGGACTAGCGGGGGGCGAGGACGAGCAGTACGTC. This translates into CASSSGLAGGEDEQYV.

This clone has just one count. This rearrangement joins TRBV5-6 to TRBJ1-1; D unresolved. Germline CDR1 is SGHDT and CDR2 is YYEEEE. CDR3 size: 15 residues. V lost 0 bases and J 3 bases, leaving 12 bases between the germline ends. The CDR3, as DNA: TGTGCCAGCAGCTTGGGTCAGAACCTCTACACTGAAGCTTTCTTT. It encodes CASSLGQNLYTEAFF. Full variable domain (outside the CDR3, taken from reference TRBV5-6 and TRBJ1-1): DAGVTQSPTHLIKTRGQQVTLRCSPKSGHDTVSWYQQALGQGPQFIFQYYEEEERQRGNFPDRFSGHQFPNYSSELNVNALLLGDSALYLCASSLGQNLYTEAFFGQGTRLTVV.

V usage is TRBV6-2 or TRBV6-3 and J usage is TRBJ1-5, with 7 bases lining up with TRBD1. The germline V gene encodes CDR1 MNHEY and CDR2 SVGEGT. V was pared by 5 bases and J by 2 bases, with 12 bases of the junction left unmatched. The CDR3 totals 17 residues. CDR3 in DNA: TGTGCCAGCAGTCCAAGTTCGACAGGGAGAGGCAATCAGCCCCAGCATTTT. The encoded protein is CASSPSSTGRGNQPQHF.

V is TRBV7-6 and J is TRBJ2-2; D is possibly TRBD2 (6 bases). This CDR3 contains 17 residues. V lost 0 bases, J lost 2 bases, and 13 bases lay in between. Per germline, CDR1 SGHVS and CDR2 FNYEAQ. The CDR3 is CASSLAGGGGNTGELFF. The CDR3, as DNA: TGTGCCAGCAGCTTAGCAGGTGGGGGAGGTAACACCGGGGAGCTGTTTTTT.

The chain recombines TRBV5-1 with TRBJ1-1; the D gene is possibly TRBD1 (6 bases). The V gene's germline CDR1 is SGHRS and CDR2 YFSETQ. Trimming cost V 2 bases and J 0 bases, with 20 bases left between them. The CDR3 contains 18 residues. The CDR3 region is CASSLVIQLRGMNTEAFF. The CDR3 DNA follows: TGCGCCAGCAGCTTAGTCATCCAACTCAGGGGAATGAACACTGAAGCTTTCTTT.

The V call is TRBV9, the J call TRBJ1-2; D is perhaps TRBD1 (6 bases). Germline CDR1 and CDR2: SGDLS and YYNGEE. This CDR3 region has 14 residues. Trimming removed 0 bases from V and 1 base from J, with 7 bases in between. The CDR3 protein is CASSVEDSNYGYTF. The CDR3 DNA reads as TGTGCCAGCAGCGTAGAGGACAGTAACTATGGCTACACCTTC. The variable domain in full, with the rest retrieved from reference TRBV9 and TRBJ1-2, is DSGVTQTPKHLITATGQRVTLRCSPRSGDLSVYWYQQSLDQGLQFLIQYYNGEERAKGNILERFSAQQFPDLHSELNLSSLELGDSALYFCASSVEDSNYGYTFGSGTRLTVV.

The V call is TRBV6-1, the J call TRBJ1-2, with D hard to call. Germline CDR1 is MNHNS and CDR2 is SASEGT. Trimming shortened V by 2 bases and J by 2 bases, and 15 bases separated the two germline ends. The length of the CDR3 is 16 residues. CDR3 DNA: TGTGCCAGCAGTGAAAGCGGTTCGGCAGCGAACTATGGCTACACCTTC. This sequence encodes CASSESGSAANYGYTF.

This chain links TRBV5-1 with TRBJ2-1, with 11 nucleotides matching TRBD2. V lost 1 base and J lost 5; bases outside the gene matches: 5. Germline V CDR1 and CDR2: SGHRS, YFSETQ. The CDR3 consists of 16 residues. The CDR3 coding sequence is TGCGCCAGCAGCTTGCCTAGCGGGGGGCTGAACAATGAGCAGTTCTTC. Translating gives CASSLPSGGLNNEQFF.

V is TRBV5-1 and J is TRBJ1-6; D is uncertain. The CDR3 covers 13 residues. Germline CDR1 SGHRS, CDR2 YFSETQ. V lost 0 bases to trimming and J lost 8 bases, with 6 bases between them. In DNA form, the CDR3 reads TGCGCCAGCAGCTTGGCCACGGATTCACCCCTCCACTTT. Amino acids: CASSLATDSPLHF. Supplemented by reference TRBV5-1 and TRBJ1-6, the full variable domain reads KAGVTQTPRYLIKTRGQQVTLSCSPISGHRSVSWYQQTPGQGLQFLFEYFSETQRNKGNFPGRFSGRQFSNSRSEMNVSTLELGDSALYLCASSLATDSPLHFGNGTRLTVT.

The CDR3 here is CASSLSSGGTRETQYF. For the CDR3, the DNA is TGCGCCAGCAGCTTGTCAAGCGGGGGGACCAGGGAGACCCAGTACTTC. J is TRBJ2-5 and V is TRBV5-1, with 9 bases matching TRBD2. J lost 5 bases, V lost 1 base, and 9 bases had no gene match. Looked up from germline, CDR1 is SGHRS and CDR2 is YFSETQ. The CDR3 has 16 residues.

This clone was seen only once. CDR3 amino acids: CATSRDPSGGGGSGELFF. CDR3 bases: TGTGCCACCAGCAGAGATCCTAGCGGGGGTGGGGGATCCGGGGAGCTGTTTTTT. The genes are TRBV15 and TRBJ2-2, with 10 bases matching TRBD2. V trimming: 0 bases; J trimming: 6 bases; junction bases outside the gene matches: 10. Germline-derived CDR1 and CDR2 are LNHNV and YYDKDF (reference sequence). This CDR3 is built from 18 residues. Full variable domain (missing parts from reference TRBV15 and TRBJ2-2): DAMVIQNPRYQVTQFGKPVTLSCSQTLNHNVMYWYQQKSSQAPKLLFHYYDKDFNNEADTPDNFQSRRPNTSFCFLDIRSPGLGDTAMYLCATSRDPSGGGGSGELFFGEGSRLTVL.

The count of this clone is one. The genes are TRBV5-1 and TRBJ2-5; TRBD1 is a possible D gene (7 bases). The CDR3 totals 13 residues. The V and J ends lost 4 bases and 4 bases respectively, with 11 bases between them. Germline V gives CDR1 SGHRS, CDR2 YFSETQ. The CDR3 DNA follows: TGCGCCAGCAGCGCAGGGGGAGGAGAGACCCAGTACTTC. It specifies CASSAGGGETQYF. Complete variable domain (other parts from reference TRBV5-1 and TRBJ2-5): KAGVTQTPRYLIKTRGQQVTLSCSPISGHRSVSWYQQTPGQGLQFLFEYFSETQRNKGNFPGRFSGRQFSNSRSEMNVSTLELGDSALYLCASSAGGGETQYFGPGTRLLVL.

The chain is built from TRBV15 and TRBJ2-7; no clear D. Trimming left V 0 bases short and J 4 bases short, with 7 bases between. Per the germline V gene, CDR1 is LNHNV and CDR2 is YYDKDF (reference sequence). The CDR3 has 13 residues. CDR3 sequence (DNA): TGTGCCACCAGCAGAGATACCCAGTACGAGCAGTACGTC. Its translation is CATSRDTQYEQYV.